This record looks at one T cell receptor (beta chain) sequence and its context. The table came from immunoSEQ multiplex PCR; TCRdb's copy has only in-frame clones and leaves some out. The profile shows roughly 60,000 clones, more than 90% of them singletons. Germline-derived CDR1 and CDR2 are SGHRS and YFSETQ. The germline V and J ends were trimmed by 7 bases and 2 bases, with 12 bases remaining between them. The CDR3 runs to 13 residues. This entry comes from a study of T cell changes during pregnancy in multiple sclerosis. This specimen consisted of peripheral blood, obtained in the second trimester of pregnancy. This clonotype was obtained from a female donor with multiple sclerosis, enrolled in a pregnancy study. This chain links TRBV5-1 with TRBJ1-1; TRBD1 is a possible D gene (6 bases). CDR3 sequence: CASSYRVNTEAFF. The CDR3 nucleotides are TGCGCCAGCTCTTACAGGGTCAACACTGAAGCTTTCTTT.